The 13 T cell receptor beta chains in this list originate from one sample, sequenced in a study of T cell responses to AZD1222 COVID-19 vaccine. Generated by immunoSEQ multiplex PCR, the TCRdb table keeps only in-frame clones and is missing some. Among 100,000 to 120,000 clones listed, 85% to 90% were seen once. The specimen was peripheral blood, collected 28 days after the second AZD1222 dose. The source is an adult who received the AZD1222 COVID-19 vaccine.

This clone showed up just once. The gene calls are TRBV7-9 and TRBJ2-2; D remains ambiguous. The CDR3 extends over 17 amino acids. V lost 6 bases to trimming and J lost 3 bases, with 20 bases between them. Germline lookup yields CDR1 SEHNR and CDR2 FQNEAQ (reference sequence). CDR3 bases: TGTGCCAGCAGACAGCAATTCCGGGCCACGGACACCGGGGAGCTGTTTTTT. This sequence encodes CASRQQFRATDTGELFF.

The rearrangement uses TRBV19 and TRBJ1-4; TRBD1 matches 8 bases. Germline loops: CDR1 LNHDA, CDR2 SQIVND (reference sequence). The CDR3 runs 16 residues. The J segment lost 6 bases and the V segment lost 4 bases, leaving 10 bases of the junction unmatched. The CDR3 region has the DNA TGTGCCAGTAGTACCCACGCGCAGGGGGCCTATGAAAAACTGTTTTTT. This gives the protein CASSTHAQGAYEKLFF.

The chain combines TRBV19 with TRBJ1-5; D perhaps matches TRBD1 (5 bases). V shed 4 bases and J shed 2 bases, with 30 bases lying between them. Germline V gene lookup returns CDR1 LNHDA and CDR2 SQIVND (reference sequence). The CDR3 length is 21 residues. The CDR3 loop reads CASSTSRWGRGVSSGNQPQHF. The CDR3 DNA follows: TGTGCCAGTAGTACCTCCCGTTGGGGACGGGGGGTATCATCGGGCAATCAGCCCCAGCATTTT.

The chain is built from TRBV27 and TRBJ2-1; unclear D gene. The germline V gene encodes CDR1 MNHEY and CDR2 SMNVEV (reference sequence). The CDR3 is 14 residues long. Here the CDR3 reads CASTRTRGSNEQFF. The DNA of the CDR3 is TGTGCTTCGACGAGGACCCGAGGTAGCAATGAGCAGTTCTTC.

V is TRBV7-9 and J is TRBJ1-2, with D uncertain. This CDR3 has 12 residues. Trimming stripped 8 bases from V and 7 bases from J, with 14 bases between. Germline CDR1 reads SEHNR; CDR2 reads FQNEAQ (reference sequence). CDR3 nucleotide sequence: TGTGCCAGCTCGGACCGGGGTTCTGGCTACACCTTC. Translated, it gives CASSDRGSGYTF.

Remarks on this clone: Germline and junction disagree at one end, which may indicate a read error. The chain joins TRBV15 to TRBJ1-1; possibly TRBD1 for D (6 bases). Germline CDR1 and CDR2: LNHNV and YYDKDF (reference sequence). There are 13 residues in the CDR3. The CDR3 region is CAASRGGGTEAFF. In DNA, the CDR3 is TGTGCCGCCAGCAGGGGCGGGGGGACTGAAGCTTTCTTT.

The chain is built from TRBV5-5 and TRBJ1-1; D gene uncertain. This CDR3 spans 12 amino acids. The germline CDR1 and CDR2 sequences are SGHKS and YYEKEE (reference sequence). Trimming shortened V by 4 bases and J by 4 bases, and 8 bases separated the two germline ends. This CDR3 reads CASSMQPTEAFF. The DNA of the CDR3 is TGTGCCAGCAGCATGCAGCCCACTGAAGCTTTCTTT. The variable domain in full, with the rest retrieved from reference TRBV5-5 and TRBJ1-1, is DAGVTQSPTHLIKTRGQQVTLRCSPISGHKSVSWYQQVLGQGPQFIFQYYEKEERGRGNFPDRFSARQFPNYSSELNVNALLLGDSALYLCASSMQPTEAFFGQGTRLTVV.

The gene calls are TRBV7-2 and TRBJ2-1, with 9 bases that match TRBD1. Germline CDR1 and CDR2: SGHTA and FQGNSA. V was clipped by 6 bases and J by 5 bases; unmatched bases: 8. This CDR3 has 15 amino acids. CDR3 nucleotides: TGTGCCAGCAGTTGGGGGACAGGGACGAACAATGAGCAGTTCTTC. Translated: CASSWGTGTNNEQFF.

This chain connects TRBV29-1 to TRBJ1-1, with TRBD1 matching over 9 bases. The germline V gene encodes CDR1 SQVTM and CDR2 ANQGSEA. This CDR3 region has 12 residues. The V gene end was trimmed by 3 bases and the J gene end by 4 bases; junction bases not matched to a gene: 0. DNA of the CDR3: TGCAGCGTTGAGACAGGGGGCACTGAAGCTTTCTTT. Amino acid sequence: CSVETGGTEAFF.

The rearrangement uses TRBV7-9 and TRBJ2-1; 7 nucleotides line up with TRBD2. The CDR3 is 16 residues long. Germline V gene data show CDR1 as SEHNR and CDR2 as FQNEAQ (reference sequence). With V trimmed by 8 bases and J by 4 bases, 14 bases remained unmatched. CDR3 nucleotides: TGTGCCAGCGGAGCCTTTGCGGGAGCACTTTACAATGAGCAGTTCTTC. The encoded protein is CASGAFAGALYNEQFF.

This chain links TRBV7-3 with TRBJ2-1; 10 nucleotides align to TRBD2. V gave up 5 bases and J gave up 7 bases; unmatched junction bases: 8. Germline V lookup: CDR1 SGHTA, CDR2 FQGTGA. This CDR3 is 15 amino acids long. The CDR3 is CASSQIGTSVNEQFF. In DNA, the CDR3 is TGTGCCAGCAGCCAGATTGGGACTAGCGTAAATGAGCAGTTCTTC.

The chain links TRBV3-1 (or the pseudogene TRBV3-2) to TRBJ2-1; 9 bases map to TRBD2. V dropped 4 bases and J dropped 7; count of bases not matched to a gene: 5. Germline V CDR1 and CDR2: LGHDT, YNNKEL (reference sequence). This CDR3 is built from 14 residues. CDR3 protein: CASSRSGSSNEQFF. CDR3 nucleotide sequence: TGTGCCAGCAGCCGTAGCGGGAGTTCGAATGAGCAGTTCTTC.

The gene calls are TRBV7-6 and TRBJ2-2, with D hard to call. Trimming removed 5 bases at V and 6 bases at J, with 16 bases between. The CDR3 consists of 15 residues. Per germline, CDR1 SGHVS and CDR2 FNYEAQ. CDR3 sequence (DNA): TGTGCCAGCAGCCCCATGGGTAGCTGGGCCGGGGAGCTGTTTTTT. Encoded protein: CASSPMGSWAGELFF.